The 26 T cell receptor beta chains presented below share a single source sample, sequenced in a study of blood T cells in healthy people across ages. A second PCR, run for about 7 to 11 cycles, used a sample-barcoded 5' primer plus a J-beta primer mix. TCRdb reprocessed the 5' RACE reads via MiXCR and lists one record per CDR3 protein. Of hundreds of thousands of distinct CDR3 sequences in the sample, roughly half were seen once. Sequenced material: blood. These receptors were taken from a woman of 80 years or more in good health.

This chain links TRBV27 with TRBJ2-1; D is perhaps TRBD1 (6 bases). This CDR3 has 14 residues. Trimming shortened V by 8 bases and J by 6 bases, and 17 bases separated the two germline ends. The germline V gene has CDR1 MNHEY and CDR2 SMNVEV (reference sequence). This CDR3 reads CASGTHRVSNEQFF. DNA for the CDR3: TGTGCCAGCGGTACCCACAGGGTAAGCAATGAGCAGTTCTTC.

This clonotype was recorded many times. This rearrangement joins TRBV29-1 to TRBJ2-7; 7 bases are a match to TRBD2. The germline V gene encodes CDR1 SQVTM and CDR2 ANQGSEA. The CDR3 is 13 amino acids. V was pared by 3 bases and J by 2 bases, with 4 bases of the junction left unmatched. The CDR3 DNA sequence: TGCAGCGTTGAGGCGGGAGACCCCTACGAGCAGTACTTC. It encodes CSVEAGDPYEQYF.

The chain has TRBV7-2 and TRBJ2-3, with unresolved D. V lost 0 bases, J lost 5 bases, and 6 bases lay in between. Germline CDR1 reads SGHTA; CDR2 reads FQGNSA. This CDR3 spans 13 amino acids. The CDR3 sequence: CASSLALIDTQYF. CDR3 DNA sequence: TGTGCCAGCAGCTTAGCGCTCATAGATACGCAGTATTTT.

The gene calls are TRBV10-3 and TRBJ2-7; D is uncertain. Between the trimmed V and J ends, which lost 1 base and 5 bases, there was a span of 12 bases. Germline V CDR1 and CDR2: ENHRY, SYGVKD. The CDR3 covers 14 residues. In DNA, the CDR3 is TGTGCCATCAGTGAGTTGGGTGGGATCGACGAGCAGTACTTC. This encodes CAISELGGIDEQYF.

The V gene is TRBV6-6, the J gene TRBJ2-7; TRBD2 aligns across 7 bases. This CDR3 spans 15 amino acids. Germline CDR1 is MNHNY and CDR2 is SVGAGI (reference sequence). The ends lost 7 bases at V and 0 bases at J; junction bases unmatched: 9. In nucleotides, the CDR3 is TGTGCCAGCACCGCAACAGCGGGGATCTCCTACGAGCAGTACTTC. It specifies CASTATAGISYEQYF.

The CDR3 loop is CASSLGTGIQETQYF. As DNA, the CDR3 is TGTGCCAGCAGCTTGGGGACAGGGATCCAAGAGACCCAGTACTTC. This sequence joins TRBV5-5 and TRBJ2-5, with 8 nucleotides matching TRBD1. The CDR3 has 15 amino acids. With 0 bases clipped from V and 1 base from J, the junction kept 2 bases outside the gene matches. Germline CDR1 is SGHKS and CDR2 is YYEKEE (reference sequence).

In its sample, this clonotype was seen many times. The chain carries TRBV2 and TRBJ1-5; D not resolved. The CDR3 is 13 amino acids. Trimming took 2 bases from V and 3 from J, leaving 5 bases between them. Germline-derived CDR1 and CDR2 are SNHLY and FYNNEI. The CDR3 loop reads CASSERPNQPQHF. The CDR3 bases are TGTGCCAGCAGTGAACGGCCCAATCAGCCCCAGCATTTT.

J is TRBJ2-1 and V is TRBV20-1; weak D call: TRBD2 (5 bases). The DNA end is more similar to TRBJ2-7, so the J call may be wrong. CDR1 is DFQATT, CDR2 SNEGSKA, per germline (reference sequence). The CDR3 runs 14 residues. The CDR3 loop is CSARQRRPYNEQYF. As DNA, the CDR3 is TGCAGTGCTAGGCAGCGGAGACCCTACAATGAGCAGTACTTC.

A note on this clonotype: A read error may explain this, as a much larger clone is one base away. V gene TRBV28 combines with J gene TRBJ2-7, with 8 bases aligning to TRBD1. With V trimmed by 6 bases and J by 6 bases, 4 bases remained unmatched. Germline values: CDR1 MDHEN, CDR2 SYDVKM. CDR3 length: 12 amino acids. CDR3 amino acids: CASRDRECEQYF. The DNA of the CDR3 is TGTGCCAGCAGGGACAGGGAGTGCGAGCAGTACTTC. Filled out from reference TRBV28 and TRBJ2-7, the complete variable domain reads DVKVTQSSRYLVKRTGEKVFLECVQDMDHENMFWYRQDPGLGLRLIYFSYDVKMKEKGDIPEGYSVSREKKERFSLILESASTNQTSMYLCASRDRECEQYFGPGTRLTVT.

The rearrangement links TRBV12-3 or TRBV12-4 to TRBJ1-5; D is ambiguous. Trimming cost V 6 bases and J 6 bases, with 12 bases left between them. The CDR3 is made up of 13 amino acids. As DNA, the CDR3 is TGTGCCAGCAGCCCTTCAGGAGCTCAGCCCCAGCATTTT. Residues: CASSPSGAQPQHF.

The V and J genes are TRBV7-2 and TRBJ2-6; a possible D gene is TRBD2 (6 bases). V was cut by 4 bases and J by 0 bases, with 16 bases left in between. The germline CDR1 and CDR2 sequences are SGHTA and FQGNSA. This CDR3 is built from 18 residues. The chain's CDR3 is CASSSRLVESSGANVLTF. The CDR3 DNA follows: TGTGCCAGCAGCTCCAGACTAGTGGAAAGCTCTGGGGCCAACGTCCTGACTTTC.

On this clonotype itself: A much larger clone differs by one base, so this may be a read error. This chain uses TRBV15 with TRBJ2-5; D is unclear. The V gene lost 0 bases and the J gene lost 3 bases, with 14 bases spanning the gap. This CDR3 is 16 amino acids long. Per the germline V gene, CDR1 is LNHNV and CDR2 is YYDKDF (reference sequence). This CDR3 reads CATSRETGRMKETQYF. Here the CDR3 DNA reads TGTGCCACCAGCAGAGAGACCGGAAGGATGAAAGAGACCCAGTACTTC.

Many counts were recorded for this clonotype. The V gene is TRBV20-1, the J gene TRBJ2-1, with 16 nucleotides matching TRBD2. Germline-derived CDR1 and CDR2 are DFQATT and SNEGSKA (reference sequence). The V segment lost 6 bases and the J segment 8 bases; nucleotides outside the gene matches: 13. The CDR3 extends over 17 amino acids. The DNA of the CDR3 is TGCAGTGCCCTAGGGACTAGCGGGAGGGCCGATCCCCATGAGCAGTTCTTC. It specifies CSALGTSGRADPHEQFF.

This chain joins TRBV20-1 and TRBJ2-5, with TRBD2 matching 8 bases. The CDR3 is 16 residues long. V lost 5 bases to trimming and J lost 5 bases; unmatched junction nucleotides: 16. CDR1 is DFQATT, CDR2 SNEGSKA, per germline (reference sequence). CDR3 bases: TGCAGTGCTCCCTCGCCCGGGGGGGCGGAAAGGGAGACCCAGTACTTC. This encodes CSAPSPGGAERETQYF.

This clonotype appeared many times. This chain links TRBV29-1 with TRBJ1-1, with unresolved D. The CDR3 has 12 amino acids. Germline CDR1 is SQVTM and CDR2 is ANQGSEA. Deletions cut 6 bases from V and 1 base from J, with 9 bases between. CDR3 residues: CSVARGNTEAFF. DNA of the CDR3: TGCAGCGTAGCCCGGGGGAACACTGAAGCTTTCTTT.

This clonotype was recorded only once. This chain links TRBV4-3 with TRBJ2-6; D is perhaps TRBD2 (6 bases). The CDR3 has 18 amino acids. Trimming removed 1 base at V and 1 base at J, with 14 bases between. In germline, CDR1 is LGHNA, CDR2 YSLEER. DNA for the CDR3: TGCGCCAGCAGCCAAGGGGGACTCATCCTATCTGGGGCCAACGTCCTGACTTTC. Translated, it gives CASSQGGLILSGANVLTF.

In regard to this clonotype: A read error may be the cause here, since a much bigger clone is one base away. The V call is TRBV29-1, the J call TRBJ2-7; 7 positions match TRBD1. The J call may not be correct, given that the DNA end is closer to TRBJ2-5. There are 14 residues in the CDR3. CDR1 and CDR2 from the germline V gene are SQVTM and ANQGSEA. This CDR3 is CGVVKGALRETQYF. CDR3 nucleotides: TGCGGCGTTGTAAAGGGGGCGTTGAGGGAGACCCAGTACTTC.

The rearrangement links TRBV4-1 to TRBJ1-4; possible D gene TRBD1, 5 bases. The CDR3 totals 14 residues. Looked up from germline, CDR1 is MGHRA and CDR2 is YSYEKL. Between the trimmed V and J ends, which lost 2 bases and 8 bases, there was a span of 12 bases. CDR3 protein: CASSQSAGTEKLFF. The CDR3 coding sequence is TGCGCCAGCAGCCAATCGGCAGGGACCGAAAAACTGTTTTTT.

This clonotype was seen a few times. The rearrangement uses TRBV7-2 and TRBJ2-7; TRBD1 aligns across 9 bases. Per germline, CDR1 SGHTA and CDR2 FQGNSA. This CDR3 contains 15 residues. V lost 1 base to trimming and J lost 4 bases; unmatched junction nucleotides: 5. CDR3 protein: CASSLEGQGSYEQYF. CDR3 bases: TGTGCCAGCAGCTTAGAGGGACAGGGTAGTTACGAGCAGTACTTC.

This chain links TRBV2 with TRBJ1-2, with D hard to call. The CDR3 is 12 amino acids. The ends were cut back, 3 bases at V and 7 bases at J, with 9 bases in the middle. Germline-derived CDR1 and CDR2 are SNHLY and FYNNEI. CDR3 DNA sequence: TGTGCCAGCAGTGAGGTCATGAGTGGCTACACCTTC. It translates to CASSEVMSGYTF.

This sequence joins TRBV2 and TRBJ2-2; 9 bases are a match to TRBD1. The germline V gene encodes CDR1 SNHLY and CDR2 FYNNEI. The CDR3 consists of 14 residues. The V segment lost 8 bases and the J segment 5 bases; nucleotides outside the gene matches: 6. This CDR3 reads CASAGQGGTGELFF. The CDR3 DNA is TGTGCCAGCGCGGGACAGGGTGGTACCGGGGAGCTGTTTTTT.

In this sample, this clonotype turned up a few times. The chain uses TRBV3-1 and TRBJ2-2, with D hard to call. V was shortened by 4 bases and J by 9 bases, with 12 bases between the two germline ends. CDR3 length: 13 residues. Germline V lookup: CDR1 LGHDT, CDR2 YNNKEL (reference sequence). CDR3 loop: CASSLSPGRELFF. As DNA, the CDR3 is TGTGCCAGCAGCCTCAGCCCCGGTCGGGAGCTGTTTTTT.

This clonotype was counted many times. This chain connects TRBV20-1 to TRBJ2-1; TRBD2 agrees at 7 bases. V trimming: 6 bases; J trimming: 3 bases; junction bases outside the gene matches: 11. Germline values: CDR1 DFQATT, CDR2 SNEGSKA (reference sequence). The CDR3 spans 15 residues. CDR3 loop: CSAPGLASGYNEQFF. Written as DNA, the CDR3 is TGCAGTGCACCGGGGCTTGCTAGCGGCTACAATGAGCAGTTCTTC.

This clonotype appeared many times. The J gene is TRBJ2-3, the V gene TRBV5-1, with D unclear. The V and J ends lost 1 base and 2 bases respectively, with 8 bases between them. The CDR3 runs to 14 residues. Germline V lookup: CDR1 SGHRS, CDR2 YFSETQ. The CDR3 spells CASSLLRPTDTQYF. In nucleotides, the CDR3 is TGCGCCAGCAGCTTGCTCCGGCCCACAGATACGCAGTATTTT.

The chain couples TRBV5-1 to TRBJ2-5; the match to TRBD2 covers 12 bases. Germline CDR1 reads SGHRS; CDR2 reads YFSETQ. CDR3 length equals 14 residues. V lost 4 bases to trimming and J lost 11 bases; unmatched junction nucleotides: 9. The CDR3 coding sequence is TGCGCCAGCAGCGTTGGACTAGCGGGACAGGAGCAGTACTTC. Translation: CASSVGLAGQEQYF.

V is TRBV5-1 and J is TRBJ2-2, with D perhaps TRBD1 (5 bases). The CDR3 is made up of 13 amino acids. Germline V gives CDR1 SGHRS, CDR2 YFSETQ. The V end lost 6 bases, the J end lost 2 bases, and 8 bases lay between the germline ends. The DNA for the CDR3 is TGCGCCAGCAAACAGGCCAACACCGGGGAGCTGTTTTTT. As protein: CASKQANTGELFF.